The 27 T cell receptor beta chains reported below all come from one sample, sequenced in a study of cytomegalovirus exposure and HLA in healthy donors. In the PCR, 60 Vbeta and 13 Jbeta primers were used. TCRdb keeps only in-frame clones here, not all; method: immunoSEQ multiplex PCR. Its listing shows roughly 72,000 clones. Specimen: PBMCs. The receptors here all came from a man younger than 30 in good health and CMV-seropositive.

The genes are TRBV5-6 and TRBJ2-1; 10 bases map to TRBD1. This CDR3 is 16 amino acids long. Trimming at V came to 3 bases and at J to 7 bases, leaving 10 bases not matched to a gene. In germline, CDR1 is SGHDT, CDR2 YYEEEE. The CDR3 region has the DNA TGTGCCAGCAGCTCACCTCGACAGGGGGCGCTTAATGAGCAGTTCTTC. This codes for CASSSPRQGALNEQFF.

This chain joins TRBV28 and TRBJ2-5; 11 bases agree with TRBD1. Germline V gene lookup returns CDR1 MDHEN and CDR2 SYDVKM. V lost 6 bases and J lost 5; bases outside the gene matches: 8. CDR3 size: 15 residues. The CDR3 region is CASSQDRGRMETQYF. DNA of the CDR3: TGTGCCAGCAGCCAGGACAGGGGGCGGATGGAGACCCAGTACTTC.

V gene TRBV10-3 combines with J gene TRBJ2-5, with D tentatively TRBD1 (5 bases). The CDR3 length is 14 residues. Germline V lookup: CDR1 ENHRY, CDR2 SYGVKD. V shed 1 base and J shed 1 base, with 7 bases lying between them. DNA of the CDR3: TGTGCCATCAGTGAGTACAGGAGCCAAGAGACCCAGTACTTC. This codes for CAISEYRSQETQYF.

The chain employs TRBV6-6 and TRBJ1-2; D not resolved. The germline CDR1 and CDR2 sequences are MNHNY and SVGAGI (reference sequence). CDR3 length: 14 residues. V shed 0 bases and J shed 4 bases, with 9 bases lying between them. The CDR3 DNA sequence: TGTGCCAGCAGTTACTCGGGCGGGATCTATGGCTACACCTTC. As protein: CASSYSGGIYGYTF.

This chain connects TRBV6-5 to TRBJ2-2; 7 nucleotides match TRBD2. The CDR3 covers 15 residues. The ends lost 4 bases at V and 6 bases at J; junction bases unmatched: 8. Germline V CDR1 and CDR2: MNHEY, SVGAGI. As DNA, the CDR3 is TGTGCCAGCAGTTCCGGGACTAAAGGCGCCGGGGAGCTGTTTTTT. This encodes CASSSGTKGAGELFF.

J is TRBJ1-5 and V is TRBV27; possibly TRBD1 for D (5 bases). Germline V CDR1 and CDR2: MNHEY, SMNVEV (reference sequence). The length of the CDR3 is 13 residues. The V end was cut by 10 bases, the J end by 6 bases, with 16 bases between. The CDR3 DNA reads TGTGCCACAGCTTTGTGGGGCGGTCAGCCCCAGCATTTT. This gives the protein CATALWGGQPQHF.

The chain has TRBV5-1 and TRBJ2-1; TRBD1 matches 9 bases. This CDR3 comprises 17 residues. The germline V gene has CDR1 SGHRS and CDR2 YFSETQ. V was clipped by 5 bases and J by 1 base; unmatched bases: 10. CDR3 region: CASRTSSGTGSYNEQFF. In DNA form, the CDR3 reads TGCGCCAGCAGAACCTCTTCCGGGACAGGGTCCTACAATGAGCAGTTCTTC.

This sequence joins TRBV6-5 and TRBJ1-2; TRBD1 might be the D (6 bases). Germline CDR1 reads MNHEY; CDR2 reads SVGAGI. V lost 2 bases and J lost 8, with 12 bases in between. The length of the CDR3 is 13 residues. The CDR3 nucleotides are TGTGCCAGCAGTTACGCCCACAGGGACGGCTACACCTTC. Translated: CASSYAHRDGYTF.

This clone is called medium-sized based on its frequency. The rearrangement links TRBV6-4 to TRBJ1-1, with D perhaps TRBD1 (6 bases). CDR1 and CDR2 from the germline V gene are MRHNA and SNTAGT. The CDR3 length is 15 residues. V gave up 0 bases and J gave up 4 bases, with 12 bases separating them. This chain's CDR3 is CASSDSREGGTEAFF. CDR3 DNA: TGTGCCAGCAGTGACTCGAGGGAGGGGGGCACTGAAGCTTTCTTT.

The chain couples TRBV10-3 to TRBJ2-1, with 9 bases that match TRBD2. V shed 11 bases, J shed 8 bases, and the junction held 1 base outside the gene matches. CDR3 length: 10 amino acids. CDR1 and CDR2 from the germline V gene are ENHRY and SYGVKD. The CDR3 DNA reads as TGTGCCGCGGGGGGGGATGAGCAGTTCTTC. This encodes CAAGGDEQFF.

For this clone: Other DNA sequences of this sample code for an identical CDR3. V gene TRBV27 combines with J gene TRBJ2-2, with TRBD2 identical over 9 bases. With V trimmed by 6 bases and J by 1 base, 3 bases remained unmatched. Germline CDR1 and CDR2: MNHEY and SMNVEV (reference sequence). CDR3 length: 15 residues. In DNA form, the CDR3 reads TGTGCCAGCAGCGAACTAGCGGGGAACACCGGGGAGCTGTTTTTT. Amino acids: CASSELAGNTGELFF.

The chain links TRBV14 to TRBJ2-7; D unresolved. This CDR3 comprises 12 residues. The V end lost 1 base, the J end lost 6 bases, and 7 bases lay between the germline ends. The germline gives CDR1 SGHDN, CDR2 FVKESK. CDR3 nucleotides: TGTGCCAGCAGCCAAGCTAGAGGCGAGCAGTACTTC. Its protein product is CASSQARGEQYF.

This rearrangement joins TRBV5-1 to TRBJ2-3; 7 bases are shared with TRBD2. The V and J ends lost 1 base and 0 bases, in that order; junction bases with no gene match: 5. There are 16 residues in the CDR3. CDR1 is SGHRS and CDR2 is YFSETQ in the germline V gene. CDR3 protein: CASSLPNGGSTDTQYF. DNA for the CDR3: TGCGCCAGCAGCTTGCCCAACGGGGGGAGCACAGATACGCAGTATTTT. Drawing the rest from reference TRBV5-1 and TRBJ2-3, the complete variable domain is KAGVTQTPRYLIKTRGQQVTLSCSPISGHRSVSWYQQTPGQGLQFLFEYFSETQRNKGNFPGRFSGRQFSNSRSEMNVSTLELGDSALYLCASSLPNGGSTDTQYFGPGTRLTVL.

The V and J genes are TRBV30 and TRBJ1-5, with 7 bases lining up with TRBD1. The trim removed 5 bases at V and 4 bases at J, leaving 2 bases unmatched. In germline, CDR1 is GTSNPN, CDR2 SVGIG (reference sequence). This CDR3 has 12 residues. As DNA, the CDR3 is TGTGCCTGGGGGGACAGTAATCAGCCCCAGCATTTT. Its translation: CAWGDSNQPQHF.

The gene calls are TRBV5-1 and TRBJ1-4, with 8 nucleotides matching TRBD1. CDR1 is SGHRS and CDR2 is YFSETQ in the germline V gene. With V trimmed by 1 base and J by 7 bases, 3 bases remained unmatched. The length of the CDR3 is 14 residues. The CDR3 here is CASSLTGGTEKLFF. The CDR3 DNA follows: TGCGCCAGCAGCTTGACAGGGGGAACTGAAAAACTGTTTTTT.

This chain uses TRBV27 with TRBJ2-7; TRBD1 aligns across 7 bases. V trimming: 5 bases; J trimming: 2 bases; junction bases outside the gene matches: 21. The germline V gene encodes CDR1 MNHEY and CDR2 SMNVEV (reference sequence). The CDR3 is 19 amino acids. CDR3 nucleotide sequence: TGTGCCAGCAGTCCGCACCAGGGGGTGTTACTCAGTACTCCCTACGAGCAGTACTTC. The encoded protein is CASSPHQGVLLSTPYEQYF.

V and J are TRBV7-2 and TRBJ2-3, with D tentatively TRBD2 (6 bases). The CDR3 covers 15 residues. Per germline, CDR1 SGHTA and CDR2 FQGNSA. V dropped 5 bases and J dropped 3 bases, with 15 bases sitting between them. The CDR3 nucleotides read TGTGCCAGCAGCCCCGTGCGCGGGAAAACAGATACGCAGTATTTT. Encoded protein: CASSPVRGKTDTQYF.

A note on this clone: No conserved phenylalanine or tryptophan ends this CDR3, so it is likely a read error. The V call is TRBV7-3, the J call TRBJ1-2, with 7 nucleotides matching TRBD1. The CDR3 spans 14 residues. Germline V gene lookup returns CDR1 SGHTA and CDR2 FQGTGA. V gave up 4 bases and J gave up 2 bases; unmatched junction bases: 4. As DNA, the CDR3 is TGTGCCAGCAGCTCCTCGACAGGGAACTATGGCTACACCCTC. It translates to CASSSSTGNYGYTL.

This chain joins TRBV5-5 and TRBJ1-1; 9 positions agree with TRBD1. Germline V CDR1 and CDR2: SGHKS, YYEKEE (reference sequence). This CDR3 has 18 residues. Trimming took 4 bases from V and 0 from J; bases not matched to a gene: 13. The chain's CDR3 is CASSRRTGASLMNTEAFF. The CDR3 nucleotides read TGTGCCAGCAGCAGGCGGACAGGGGCTAGCCTCATGAACACTGAAGCTTTCTTT. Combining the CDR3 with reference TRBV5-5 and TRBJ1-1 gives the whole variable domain DAGVTQSPTHLIKTRGQQVTLRCSPISGHKSVSWYQQVLGQGPQFIFQYYEKEERGRGNFPDRFSARQFPNYSSELNVNALLLGDSALYLCASSRRTGASLMNTEAFFGQGTRLTVV.

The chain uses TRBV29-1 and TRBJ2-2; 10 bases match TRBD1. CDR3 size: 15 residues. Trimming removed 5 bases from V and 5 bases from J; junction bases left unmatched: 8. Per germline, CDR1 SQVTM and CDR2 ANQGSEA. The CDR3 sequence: CSVLGGTGVTGELFF. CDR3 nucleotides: TGCAGCGTTCTAGGCGGGACAGGGGTTACCGGGGAGCTGTTTTTT.

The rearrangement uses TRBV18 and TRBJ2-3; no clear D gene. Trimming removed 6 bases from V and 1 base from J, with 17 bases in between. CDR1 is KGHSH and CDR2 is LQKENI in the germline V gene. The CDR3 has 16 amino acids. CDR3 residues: CASSPGRFSGTDTQYF. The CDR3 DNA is TGTGCCAGCTCCCCTGGTAGGTTCAGCGGCACAGATACGCAGTATTTT.

The chain's CDR3 is CASSLGSNSYEQYF. For the CDR3, the DNA is TGCGCCAGCAGCCTGGGATCTAACTCCTACGAGCAGTACTTC. The rearrangement joins TRBV5-1 to TRBJ2-5; D gene uncertain. The DNA end is a closer match to TRBJ2-7, so the J assignment may be wrong. The CDR3 is 14 amino acids. CDR1 is SGHRS and CDR2 is YFSETQ in the germline V gene.

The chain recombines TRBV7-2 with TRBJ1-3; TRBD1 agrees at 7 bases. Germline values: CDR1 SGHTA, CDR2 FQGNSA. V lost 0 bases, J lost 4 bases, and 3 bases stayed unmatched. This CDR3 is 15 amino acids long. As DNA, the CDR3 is TGTGCCAGCAGCTTAGCCCCGGGACAGGGAAACACCATATATTTT. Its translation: CASSLAPGQGNTIYF. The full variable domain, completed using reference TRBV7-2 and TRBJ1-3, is GAGVSQSPSNKVTEKGKDVELRCDPISGHTALYWYRQSLGQGLEFLIYFQGNSAPDKSGLPSDRFSAERTGGSVSTLTIQRTQQEDSAVYLCASSLAPGQGNTIYFGEGSWLTVV.

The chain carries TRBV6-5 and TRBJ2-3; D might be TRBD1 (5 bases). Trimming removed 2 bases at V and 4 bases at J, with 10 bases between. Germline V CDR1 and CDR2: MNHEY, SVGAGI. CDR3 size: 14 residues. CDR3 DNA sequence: TGTGCCAGCAGTTACAGGGTAGGGGCAGATACGCAGTATTTT. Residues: CASSYRVGADTQYF.

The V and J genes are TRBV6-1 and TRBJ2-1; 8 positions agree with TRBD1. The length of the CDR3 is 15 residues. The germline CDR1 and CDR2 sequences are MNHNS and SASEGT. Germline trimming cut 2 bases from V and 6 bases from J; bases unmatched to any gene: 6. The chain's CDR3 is CASSELTGAPNEQFF. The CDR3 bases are TGTGCCAGCAGTGAACTGACAGGGGCACCCAATGAGCAGTTCTTC.

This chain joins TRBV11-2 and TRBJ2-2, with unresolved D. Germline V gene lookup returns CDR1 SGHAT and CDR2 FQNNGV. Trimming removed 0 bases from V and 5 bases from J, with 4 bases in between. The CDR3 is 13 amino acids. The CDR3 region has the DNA TGTGCCAGCAGCTTAGACAGAACCGGGGAGCTGTTTTTT. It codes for CASSLDRTGELFF.

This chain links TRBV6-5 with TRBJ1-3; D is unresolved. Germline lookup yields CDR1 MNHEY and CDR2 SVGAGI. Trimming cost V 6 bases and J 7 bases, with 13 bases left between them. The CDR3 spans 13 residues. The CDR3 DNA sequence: TGTGCCAGCAGGGGAGGGATAGCGAACACCATATATTTT. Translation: CASRGGIANTIYF.